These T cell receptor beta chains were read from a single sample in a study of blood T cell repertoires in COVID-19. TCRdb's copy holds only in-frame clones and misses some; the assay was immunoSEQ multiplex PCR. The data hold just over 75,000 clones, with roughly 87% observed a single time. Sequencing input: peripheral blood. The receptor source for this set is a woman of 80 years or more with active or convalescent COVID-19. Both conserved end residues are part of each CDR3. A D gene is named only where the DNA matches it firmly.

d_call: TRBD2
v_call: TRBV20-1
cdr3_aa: CSASPSGLAGFERETQYF

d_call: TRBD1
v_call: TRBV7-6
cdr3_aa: CASSAGTGTSYTDTQYF

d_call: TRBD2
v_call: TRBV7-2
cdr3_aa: CASSLVDSGRGADTQYF

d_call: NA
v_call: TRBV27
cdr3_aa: CASITDSSYEQYF

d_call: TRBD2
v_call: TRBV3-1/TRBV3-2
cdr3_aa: CASSQTRRAGVYNEQFF

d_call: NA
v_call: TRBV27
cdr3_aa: CASSFLPGNADTQYF

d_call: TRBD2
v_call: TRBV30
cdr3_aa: CAWSMGLAGEETQYF

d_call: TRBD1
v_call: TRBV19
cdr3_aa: CASSIATGANQPQHF

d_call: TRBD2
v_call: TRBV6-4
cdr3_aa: CATSTISGGADEQFF

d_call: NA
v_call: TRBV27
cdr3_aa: CASSLSIQAFYNSPLHF

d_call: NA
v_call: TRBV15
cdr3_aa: CATSRDKGYNQPQHF

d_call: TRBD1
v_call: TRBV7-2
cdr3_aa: CASSSFGQAVGELFF

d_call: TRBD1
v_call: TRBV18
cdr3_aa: CASSQRTGGADTQYF

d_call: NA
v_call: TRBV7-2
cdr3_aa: CASSLVGGDEQYF

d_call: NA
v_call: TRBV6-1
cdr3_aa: CASSDPGTSYNSPLHF

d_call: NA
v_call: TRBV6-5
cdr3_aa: CASSYSTRQGAYEQYF

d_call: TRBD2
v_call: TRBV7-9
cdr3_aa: CASSLASGSRSYEQYF

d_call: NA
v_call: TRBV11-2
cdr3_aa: CASSLGGLQGIETQYF

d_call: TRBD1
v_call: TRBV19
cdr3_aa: CASTPGQLLTDTQYF

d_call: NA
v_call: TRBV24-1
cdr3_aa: CATSDRSTGYGYTF

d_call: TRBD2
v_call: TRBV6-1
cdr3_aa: CASSVRPAGGNTGELFF

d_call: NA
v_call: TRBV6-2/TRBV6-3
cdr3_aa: CASSSSGSEKLFF

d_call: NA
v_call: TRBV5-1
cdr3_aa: CASSLASGNNSPLHF

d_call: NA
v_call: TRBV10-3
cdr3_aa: CAISDRENTEAFF

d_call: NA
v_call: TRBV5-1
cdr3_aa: CASSLTGLDTEAFF

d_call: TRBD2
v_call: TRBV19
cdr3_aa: CASSANGRLAGGVTQYF

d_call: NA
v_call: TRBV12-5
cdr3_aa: CASGPDRPGGIYEQYF

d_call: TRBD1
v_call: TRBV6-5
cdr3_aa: CASRATGGGRDTQYF

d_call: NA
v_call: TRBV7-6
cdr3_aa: CASSLARQPYYEQYF

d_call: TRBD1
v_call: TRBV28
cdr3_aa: CASSIQGPQPQHF

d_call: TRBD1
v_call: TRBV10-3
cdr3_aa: CAISEPTGTVNTGELFF

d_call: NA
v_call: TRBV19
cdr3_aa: CASKGHERYEQYF

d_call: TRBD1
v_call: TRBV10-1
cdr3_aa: CASSGHRGNTGELFF

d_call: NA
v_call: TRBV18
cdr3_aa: CASSPQRGGNQPQHF

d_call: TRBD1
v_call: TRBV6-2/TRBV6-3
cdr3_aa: CASSDWTGMAFF